These T cell receptor beta chains were read from a single sample in a study of cytomegalovirus exposure and HLA in healthy donors. Sequencing was performed with immunoSEQ multiplex PCR; in TCRdb, only in-frame clones are kept and a portion is missing. Of about 130,000 clones listed, 81% were seen once; the top ten hold 0.7%. The sequenced material came from PBMCs. The origin of the receptors is a man between 18 and 29 years old in good health and CMV-seronegative. The CDR3 runs from the conserved cysteine through the conserved F or W. D genes are given only for firm matches. Expanded clones get a size class; other rows say once, few or many, or leave the size out.

clone_size j_call cdr3_length d_call v_call cdr3_aa cdr3_nt
few TRBJ1-1 14 TRBD1 TRBV10-1 CASRPGTGNTEAFF TGCGCCAGCAGGCCCGGGACAGGCAACACTGAAGCTTTCTTT
once TRBJ1-2 14 TRBD1 TRBV10-3 CAISETGTDYGYTF TGTGCCATCAGTGAGACCGGGACAGACTATGGCTACACCTTC
- TRBJ2-6 18 TRBD2 TRBV10-3 CAISDMREVGSGANVLTF TGTGCCATCAGTGATATGCGGGAGGTTGGATCTGGGGCCAACGTCCTGACTTTC
- TRBJ2-6 19 TRBD1 TRBV19 CASSPPGQGIFSGANVLTF TGTGCCAGTAGTCCCCCGGGACAGGGTATATTCTCTGGGGCCAACGTCCTGACTTTC
few TRBJ2-3 15 - TRBV7-9 CASSTHRQDRDTQYF TGTGCCAGCAGCACACACCGACAGGACCGGGATACGCAGTATTTT
- TRBJ2-2 18 - TRBV9 CASSAVGRRGGFSGELFF TGTGCCAGCAGCGCGGTGGGACGTCGAGGAGGGTTTTCCGGGGAGCTGTTTTTT
few TRBJ2-2 18 TRBD2 TRBV6-1 CASSELLAGPANTGELFF TGTGCCAGCAGTGAACTGTTAGCGGGACCCGCGAACACCGGGGAGCTGTTTTTT
- TRBJ1-2 13 - TRBV6-5 CASSGDSTRGYTF TGTGCCAGCAGTGGGGACTCTACAAGGGGCTACACCTTC
- TRBJ1-2 13 - TRBV28 CASSLGGAYGYTF TGTGCCAGCAGTTTGGGAGGGGCCTATGGCTACACCTTC
- TRBJ2-1 17 TRBD2 TRBV7-8 CASSIQRGGLSYNEQFF TGTGCCAGCAGCATTCAGCGGGGGGGCCTATCCTACAATGAGCAGTTCTTC
few TRBJ1-1 13 - TRBV6-5 CASSRGGNTEAFF TGTGCCAGCAGTCGAGGGGGGAACACTGAAGCTTTCTTT
- TRBJ1-5 16 - TRBV4-3 CASSQDFGGGNQPQHF TGCGCCAGCAGCCAAGATTTCGGGGGAGGAAATCAGCCCCAGCATTTT
once TRBJ2-7 15 TRBD1 TRBV10-1 CASSELGTGSYEQYF TGCGCCAGCAGTGAGTTGGGGACAGGGTCCTACGAGCAGTACTTC
- TRBJ1-5 17 TRBD1 TRBV27 CASSHRTGGGLNQPQHF TGTGCCAGCAGTCACCGGACAGGGGGTGGGCTTAATCAGCCCCAGCATTTT
- TRBJ2-7 17 - TRBV9 CASSPQMWTALGYEQYF TGTGCCAGCAGCCCCCAAATGTGGACAGCTTTAGGCTACGAGCAGTACTTC
few TRBJ2-5 15 TRBD2 TRBV18 CASSPGLGVKETQYF TGTGCCAGCTCCCCGGGACTAGGGGTTAAAGAGACCCAGTACTTC
- TRBJ1-1 13 TRBD1 TRBV6-5 CASSPQGGTEAFF TGTGCCAGCAGTCCACAGGGGGGGACTGAAGCTTTCTTT
- TRBJ1-2 14 - TRBV30 CAWRRGGAGRDYTF TGTGCCTGGAGGCGGGGAGGGGCGGGCCGGGACTACACCTTC
- TRBJ2-7 13 - TRBV6-5 CASTRGGAYEQYF TGTGCCAGCACCCGCGGAGGGGCCTACGAGCAGTACTTC
- TRBJ1-4 13 - TRBV6-5 CASSQGRNEKLFF TGTGCCAGCAGCCAGGGGCGGAATGAAAAACTGTTTTTT
- TRBJ2-1 13 - TRBV28 CASRRSSYNEQFF TGTGCCAGCAGAAGGAGCTCCTACAATGAGCAGTTCTTC
- TRBJ2-4 16 TRBD2 TRBV6-1 CASSATSGGAGYIQYF TGTGCCAGCAGTGCGACTAGCGGGGGGGCCGGTTACATTCAGTACTTC
- TRBJ2-5 15 - TRBV7-9 CASSSLTTAYETQYF TGTGCCAGCAGCTCCCTGACGACAGCTTATGAGACCCAGTACTTC
- TRBJ1-5 14 - TRBV19 CASSPGTPYQPQHF TGTGCCAGTAGTCCCGGGACACCGTACCAGCCCCAGCATTTT
- TRBJ1-2 12 - TRBV2 CASRTGRMSYTF TGTGCCAGCAGAACAGGGCGGATGAGCTACACCTTC
- TRBJ2-6 18 TRBD1 TRBV5-1 CASSPPTGLSSGANVLTF TGCGCCAGCAGTCCACCGACAGGGTTGTCCTCTGGGGCCAACGTCCTGACTTTC
- TRBJ1-1 12 TRBD1 TRBV6-5 CASSTGGTEAFF TGTGCCAGCAGTACAGGGGGAACTGAAGCTTTCTTT
- TRBJ1-1 14 TRBD1 TRBV9 CASSGRGLDTEAFF TGTGCCAGCAGCGGCAGGGGGCTTGACACTGAAGCTTTCTTT
- TRBJ2-7 15 TRBD1 TRBV28 CASTRGTGTTYEQYF TGTGCCAGCACCCGAGGGACAGGGACCACCTACGAGCAGTACTTC
- TRBJ2-7 15 TRBD1 TRBV19 CASSITGQGRYEQYF TGTGCCAGTAGTATTACAGGACAGGGCAGGTACGAGCAGTACTTC
- TRBJ2-1 16 TRBD2 TRBV7-9 CASSLGGLAGIDEQFF TGTGCCAGCAGCTTAGGGGGACTAGCGGGGATCGATGAGCAGTTCTTC
- TRBJ2-1 13 - TRBV7-3 CASSLGVVYEQFF TGTGCCAGCAGCTTAGGAGTGGTATATGAGCAGTTCTTC
- TRBJ1-2 15 - TRBV9 CASSVGAREDYGYTF TGTGCCAGCAGCGTAGGTGCCAGGGAGGACTATGGCTACACCTTC
- TRBJ1-2 12 - TRBV29-1 CSFQRQDNGYTF TGCAGCTTTCAGCGGCAGGATAATGGCTACACCTTC
- TRBJ1-1 15 - TRBV30 CAWSALTADGTEAFF TGTGCCTGGAGTGCCCTGACGGCGGATGGGACTGAAGCTTTCTTT
- TRBJ2-2 14 - TRBV11-3 CASTSPPSTGELFF TGTGCCAGCACCTCCCCCCCCAGCACCGGGGAGCTGTTTTTT
once TRBJ2-7 15 - TRBV7-9 CASSTGDKRNYEQYF TGTGCCAGCAGTACCGGGGACAAAAGGAACTACGAGCAGTACTTC
- TRBJ2-2 16 TRBD1 TRBV12-5 CASGLGTGGVLGELFF TGTGCTAGTGGTTTGGGGACAGGGGGCGTATTGGGGGAGCTGTTTTTT
- TRBJ2-7 15 - TRBV4-1 CASSRPGDGTYEQYF TGCGCCAGCAGCCGCCCAGGGGACGGAACCTACGAGCAGTACTTC
- TRBJ2-6 17 - TRBV7-8 CASSLQGAPSGANVLTF TGTGCCAGCAGCTTACAAGGGGCCCCCTCTGGGGCCAACGTCCTGACTTTC
once TRBJ2-3 15 TRBD1 TRBV6-1 CASSKSTGGADTQYF TGTGCCAGCAGTAAATCGACAGGGGGCGCAGATACGCAGTATTTT
- TRBJ1-3 16 - TRBV19 CASSILLRGSGNTIYF TGTGCCAGTAGTATTTTGCTCCGGGGCTCTGGAAACACCATATATTTT
- TRBJ2-3 14 - TRBV7-9 CASSLLIQADTQYF TGTGCCAGCAGCTTACTTATCCAGGCGGATACGCAGTATTTT
- TRBJ2-7 14 - TRBV4-1 CASSQAWGVREQYF TGCGCCAGCAGCCAAGCTTGGGGGGTACGCGAGCAGTACTTC
- TRBJ1-5 14 TRBD1 TRBV7-6 CASSSGTGNQPQHF TGTGCCAGCAGCTCCGGGACAGGGAATCAGCCCCAGCATTTT